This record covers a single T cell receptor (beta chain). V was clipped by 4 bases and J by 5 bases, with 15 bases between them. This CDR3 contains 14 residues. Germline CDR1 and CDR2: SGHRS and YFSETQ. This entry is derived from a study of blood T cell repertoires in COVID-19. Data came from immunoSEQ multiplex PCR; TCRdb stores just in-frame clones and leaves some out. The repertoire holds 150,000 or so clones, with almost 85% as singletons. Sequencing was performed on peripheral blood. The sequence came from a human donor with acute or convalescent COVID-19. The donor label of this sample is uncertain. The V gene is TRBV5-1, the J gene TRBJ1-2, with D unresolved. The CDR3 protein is CASSPLGEGYGYTF. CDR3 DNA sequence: TGCGCCAGCAGCCCCCTCGGGGAAGGGTATGGCTACACCTTC.